These T cell receptor beta chains were read from a single sample in a study of CD8 T cells in ankylosing spondylitis. TCRdb reprocessed the 5' RACE reads with MiXCR, giving one entry per CDR3 protein. This sample yields 250,000 or so distinct CDR3 sequences, of which 20% to 30% are seen a single time; over 0.55% belongs to the top ten. The sample was blood, either unsorted or a sorted T cell fraction (not recorded which). These receptors all stem from a male donor with ankylosing spondylitis or in good health (not recorded which). The CDR3 runs from the conserved cysteine through the conserved F or W. A D gene is named only where the DNA matches it firmly. Not all rows give a size; the values are once, few, many and, for expanded clones, a class.

V gene	J gene	clone size	D gene	CDR3 protein	CDR3 DNA
TRBV20-1	TRBJ2-5	many	TRBD2	CSARDAGGLWQETQYF	TGCAGTGCTAGAGATGCGGGGGGGCTGTGGCAAGAGACCCAGTACTTC
TRBV12-3/TRBV12-4	TRBJ2-7	NA	TRBD2	CASSLSGGDYEQYF	TGTGCCAGCAGCCTTAGCGGGGGAGACTACGAGCAGTACTTC
TRBV12-3/TRBV12-4	TRBJ2-7	NA	NA	CASSLGPGAAYEQYF	TGTGCCAGCAGTTTAGGGCCAGGCGCAGCTTACGAGCAGTACTTC
TRBV29-1	TRBJ1-2	many	NA	CSVEDLLGGQGYGYTF	TGCAGCGTTGAAGATCTTCTGGGTGGCCAGGGATATGGCTACACCTTC
TRBV5-1	TRBJ2-7	few	TRBD1	CASSPDRGNEQYF	TGCGCCAGCAGCCCGGACAGGGGGAACGAGCAGTACTTC
TRBV6-5	TRBJ2-3	NA	NA	CASSYSVLDTQYF	TGTGCCAGCAGTTACTCTGTTCTCGATACGCAGTATTTT
TRBV4-1	TRBJ1-4	many	NA	CASSQVTAILATNEKLFF	TGCGCCAGCAGCCAAGTCACAGCCATCCTTGCAACTAATGAAAAACTGTTTTTT
TRBV12-3/TRBV12-4	TRBJ2-5	NA	NA	CASSLYSKETQYF	TGTGCCAGCAGTTTGTACTCAAAAGAGACCCAGTACTTC
TRBV27	TRBJ2-7	NA	NA	CASSLRWSSYEQYF	TGTGCCAGCAGTTTACGGTGGAGCTCCTACGAGCAGTACTTC
TRBV15	TRBJ1-2	many	NA	CATSRDGGYYGYTF	TGTGCCACCAGCAGAGATGGGGGGTACTATGGCTACACCTTC
TRBV29-1	TRBJ2-7	few	NA	CSVEIAAGVPYEQYF	TGCAGCGTTGAAATCGCGGCAGGGGTACCCTACGAGCAGTACTTC
TRBV12-3/TRBV12-4	TRBJ1-2	few	NA	CASSFWAGRTNYGYTF	TGTGCCAGCAGTTTCTGGGCAGGGCGGACTAACTATGGCTACACCTTC
TRBV7-9	TRBJ1-1	NA	TRBD1	CASSFGTGGGTTEAFF	TGTGCCAGCAGCTTCGGGACAGGGGGCGGGACCACTGAAGCTTTCTTT
TRBV12-3/TRBV12-4	TRBJ2-7	many	NA	CASGGIRTTYEQYF	TGTGCCAGCGGGGGCATAAGGACTACCTACGAGCAGTACTTC
TRBV20-1	TRBJ2-7	NA	TRBD1	CSARTGVGYEQYF	TGCAGTGCTAGGACAGGGGTGGGTTACGAGCAGTACTTC
TRBV6-5	TRBJ1-5	NA	NA	CASSYSGRSYPNQPQHF	TGTGCCAGCAGTTACTCCGGGCGTTCCTACCCCAATCAGCCCCAGCATTTT
TRBV12-3/TRBV12-4	TRBJ2-7	many	NA	CASSHTRAYEQYF	TGTGCCAGCAGTCACACCCGGGCCTACGAGCAGTACTTC
TRBV6-5	TRBJ2-7	many	NA	CASSYNQVGGLYEQYF	TGTGCCAGCAGTTACAACCAGGTGGGGGGACTCTACGAGCAGTACTTC
TRBV20-1	TRBJ2-7	few	NA	CSAQNVHEQYF	TGCAGTGCCCAGAACGTACACGAGCAGTACTTC
TRBV11-2	TRBJ2-1	NA	TRBD2	CASSLVPPGRTSGYYNEQFF	TGTGCCAGCAGCTTGGTGCCGCCTGGACGGACTAGCGGATATTACAATGAGCAGTTCTTC
TRBV10-3	TRBJ2-2	NA	NA	CAISGTGRGTGELFF	TGTGCCATCAGTGGTACAGGGAGAGGCACCGGGGAGCTGTTTTTT
TRBV5-1	TRBJ1-2	NA	NA	CASSRRGDPGLYGYTF	TGCGCCAGCAGCCGGCGGGGCGATCCGGGTCTCTATGGCTACACCTTC